Reported below is one TCR beta chain. Which antigen it targets is not known. Base quality data are lacking; no much larger clone is found one base away. From a lookup of the germline V gene (reference sequence), CDR1 and CDR2 are WNHNN and SYGVQD. The CDR3, cysteine through phenylalanine, is 14 amino acids long. The kept DNA is CDR3 alone, 42 bases in frame from the first base. Trimming leaves V shorter by 6 bases and J shorter by 6 bases, with the junction holding 9 bases beyond the gene matches. Using the deep immunoSEQ assay, TCR CDR3 regions were amplified from genomic DNA by multiplex PCR. For each cell subset, the extracted genomic DNA was distributed evenly across all wells of several immunoSEQ 96-well plates, and each plate served as one replicate. Each replicate PCR for sorted subsets received about 220 ng genomic DNA, equal to roughly 33,000 T cell genomes. Purified libraries were measured with a Qubit 3.0 fluorometer, size-checked on a Bioanalyzer 2100, and measured again with the KAPA Library Quantification kit. Every immunoSEQ 96-well plate was sequenced on a dedicated single-read 150-cycle Illumina NextSeq 550 flow cell. Per the original workflow: Because the immunoSEQ output held only junctional sequences and lacked quality scores, the filtering could not match the filtering applied to full-length reads. Sequences were annotated with PyIR, a Python wrapper for IgBLAST v1.9, using IMGT germline references to assign V/J genes and CDR3. Reads were filtered out if the reads had weak V/J assignments (E-value above 1e-6), no CDR3, stop codons, out-of-frame junctions, or ambiguous translated residues. V3J clonotypes were defined by identical inferred V gene, J gene, and CDR3 amino acid sequence. The percentage overlap between two repertoires was calculated by dividing the number of shared unique clonotypes by the size of the smaller repertoire. Three approaches were used to assess repertoire richness: RTK rarefaction, the Chao1 estimator, and Recon v2.1 estimates of unobserved clonotypes. Generation probabilities for all TCRbeta clonotypes obtained by the gDNA method from several donors were computed using OLGA. TCRdb stores this immuneACCESS table with in-frame sequences only. Part of the clones is absent; in the studies checked, under half of the shortfall reflects unresolved V genes, and no reason is known for the rest. The D gene and trimming were derived from the DNA, and the V and J assignments and clone size from that table. Present in this sample are roughly 700,000 clones, less than 85% of which were seen just once. The top ten constitute about 1.8% of the sample.

Donors were healthy HIV-negative adults with no recently reported acute infections or vaccinations. Every donor was a Caucasian adult residing in Nashville, Tennessee, USA. CD4+ T cells were enriched by magnetic negative selection, after which naive cells were positively selected on CD45RA and the negative fraction was taken as the memory subset. After blood collection by leukapheresis, PBMCs were isolated using Ficoll-Histopaque density gradient centrifugation and then cryopreserved in the vapor phase of liquid nitrogen. Analytical flow cytometry was used to check the purity and quantity of each magnetically sorted T cell population. Each sorted fraction had its genomic DNA isolated and then quantified by UV absorbance on a Nanodrop 2000c. The sample comes from a study of shared clonotypes between healthy human individuals (dated by TCRdb to 2020 to 2022). Study-wide context: Three men and a couple of women, aged 18 to 49 years, made up the cohort. Libraries were prepared and TCR repertoires were sequenced by different laboratories using diverse techniques, in order to increase sequencing depth and limit assay-specific biases. Per donor, leukapheresis produced somewhere between about 0.94 and 8.9 billion PBMCs. To estimate repertoire size and how much clonotypes are shared between individuals, the study performed deep sequencing of blood TCR repertoires from five healthy adults. For each donor, CD4 naive and CD4 memory were each run on three plates, CD8 naive on two plates, and CD8 memory on one plate.

General study outcomes and caveats: Roughly 5% of naive CD4, around 3.6% of naive CD8, 2.3% of memory CD4, and 0.35% to 0.4% of memory CD8 clonotypes were shared across four donors. Sampling was limited to blood, and TCR repertoires in tissue likely differ from TCR repertoires in blood. Pairwise subsampling led to the expectation that sequencing depth would affect the degree of clonotype sharing among donors. Because the study included a small number of donors, the genetic and exposure-history diversity represented was limited. Naive subsets generally had larger estimated clonotype richness than memory subsets did. Incomplete sequencing was indicated by rarefaction of sorted-subset datasets, despite the large sequencing depth. Higher generation probabilities were observed for clonotypes shared by all four sorted-subset donors than for non-shared clonotypes.

The sequenced sample was memory CD4+ T cells sorted from blood. According to the study, the label for this sample's cell subset or site signals: CD45RA-negative fraction. Recombination joined TRBV10-1 with TRBJ2-7; TRBD2 matches 9 bases in the middle. This receptor was identified in a woman between 25 and 40 years old in good health. CDR3 region: CASSPWGSGSEQYF. The DNA sequence is given as TGCGCCAGCAGCCCCTGGGGTAGCGGGAGCGAGCAGTACTTC.